This T cell receptor (beta chain) appears in the sequencing data of a study of shared clonotypes between healthy human individuals. Profiled with immunoSEQ multiplex PCR; TCRdb holds only in-frame clones, not every one. The sample has approximately 2,200,000 clones, roughly 91% seen once; the top ten hold 1.5% to 2%. Naive-designated CD8 cells lacked CD45RO, were positively enriched for CCR7, and omitted terminally differentiated effector memory CD45RA+ cells. Germline values: CDR1 SGHVS, CDR2 FNYEAQ. The junction had 7 bases not matched to a gene; V was cut back by 5 bases and J by 4 bases. This CDR3 has 15 residues.

The source material was naive CD8+ T cells from PBMCs. This TCR derives from a man between 18 and 29 years old in good health. Some clones in this sample may be carry-over from other donors' samples. This rearrangement joins TRBV7-6 to TRBJ2-3; 9 bases match TRBD1. The CDR3 sequence is CASSQGTGTADTQYF. CDR3 nucleotide sequence: TGTGCCAGCAGCCAAGGGACAGGGACGGCAGATACGCAGTATTTT.